Listed below are T cell receptor beta chains from one sample, sequenced in a study of cytomegalovirus exposure and HLA in healthy donors. The repertoire was sequenced with immunoSEQ multiplex PCR; TCRdb's copy has only in-frame clones and lacks some. The sample records tens of thousands of clones, around 78% being singletons. Material for sequencing was PBMCs. These receptors originate from a male donor in good health and CMV-seropositive. Both conserved end residues are part of each CDR3. A D gene is named only where the DNA matches it firmly. Size values are once, few and many counts, or a class for expanded clones, and some rows have none.

V gene	J gene	D gene	clone size	CDR3 DNA	CDR3 protein
TRBV6-1	TRBJ1-5	.	few	TGTGCCAGCAGCGCACTAGCGGGGGACAATCAGCCCCAGCATTTT	CASSALAGDNQPQHF
TRBV19	TRBJ1-4	.	.	TGTGCCAGTAGTATGATCAGGAATGAAAAACTGTTTTTT	CASSMIRNEKLFF
TRBV18	TRBJ2-1	.	.	TGTGCCAGCTCACTAGCACAGGGAAGCTCCTACAATGAGCAGTTCTTC	CASSLAQGSSYNEQFF
TRBV9	TRBJ2-1	.	once	TGTGCCAGCAGCGACAGGGGAGGTCAGTTCTTC	CASSDRGGQFF
TRBV14	TRBJ2-1	TRBD2	.	TGTGCCAGCAGCTGGACTAGCTTCGGGAGCAATGAGCAGTTCTTC	CASSWTSFGSNEQFF
TRBV10-1	TRBJ2-1	TRBD1	.	TGCGCCAGCCGGTACAGGGGTAACTACAATGAGCAGTTCTTC	CASRYRGNYNEQFF
TRBV25-1	TRBJ1-1	TRBD1	.	TGTGCCAGCAGTGATGCAACAGGGGGGATGAACACTGAAGCTTTCTTT	CASSDATGGMNTEAFF
TRBV19	TRBJ2-7	.	.	TGTGCCAGTAGTACAGGGGCGAGGGGGGAGCAGTACTTC	CASSTGARGEQYF
TRBV10-3	TRBJ1-5	.	once	TGTGCCATCAGTGACTTCGACGCCGGGGGAAGCAATCAGCCCCAGCATTTT	CAISDFDAGGSNQPQHF
TRBV6-6	TRBJ2-3	TRBD2	few	TGTGCCAGCAGTTACGGGGGAGGGCCCACAGATACGCAGTATTTT	CASSYGGGPTDTQYF
TRBV15	TRBJ2-1	TRBD2	.	TGTGCCACCAGCAGAACCCGGACTAGCGGGGGGGCCCGGGGGCAGTTCTTC	CATSRTRTSGGARGQFF
TRBV9	TRBJ2-6	.	.	TGTGCCAGCAAATCAGGGGCCGGCTCCGGGGCCAACGTCCTGACTTTC	CASKSGAGSGANVLTF
TRBV7-8	TRBJ2-7	.	.	TGTGCCAGCAGCTCGCCTAACAGGGAAAGCTTCTACGAGCAGTACTTC	CASSSPNRESFYEQYF
TRBV5-4	TRBJ1-3	TRBD1	once	TGTGCCAGCAGCTTCCGACAGGGGGTAACTGGAAACACCATATATTTT	CASSFRQGVTGNTIYF
TRBV5-1	TRBJ2-1	TRBD2	.	TGCGCCAGCAGCACCGGGACTAGCCTCAATGAGCAGTTCTTC	CASSTGTSLNEQFF
TRBV6-5	TRBJ2-3	.	few	TGTGCCAGCAGTTACTTCGGCGGGATCGGCACAGATACGCAGTATTTT	CASSYFGGIGTDTQYF
TRBV12-5	TRBJ2-1	TRBD2	.	TGTGCTAGTGGTTTGGTACACGGGGGGGCCAATGAGCAGTTCTTC	CASGLVHGGANEQFF
TRBV20-1	TRBJ1-4	.	.	TGCAGTGCTAGAGCACAGGCGTTGGTTTTT	CSARAQALVF
TRBV19	TRBJ1-5	TRBD1	few	TGTGCCAGTGGGGGACAGGGAGTTTTTGAGCCCCAGCATTTT	CASGGQGVFEPQHF
TRBV11-2	TRBJ1-4	.	.	TGTGCCAGCAGCCCCGGTGGCGCGGGGGCTGAAAAACTGTTTTTT	CASSPGGAGAEKLFF
TRBV29-1	TRBJ2-7	TRBD1	few	TGCAGCGTTGAATCGGACAGGGACTACGAGCAGTACTTC	CSVESDRDYEQYF
TRBV2	TRBJ2-3	TRBD2	once	TGTGCCAGCAGCCAATTTTACGGGACTAGGGACCTCACAGATACGCAGTATTTT	CASSQFYGTRDLTDTQYF
TRBV7-2	TRBJ2-3	TRBD2	.	TGTGCCAGCAGTTTTAAGCGGGGGTTCTCAGATACGCAGTATTTT	CASSFKRGFSDTQYF
TRBV7-7	TRBJ2-7	TRBD1	.	TGTGCCAGCAGCCCATCGGGACAGGCCGTCGTCAGTCTCTACGAGCAGTACTTC	CASSPSGQAVVSLYEQYF
TRBV11-1	TRBJ1-1	.	.	TGTGCCAGCAGCTCGGTGAACACTGAAGCTTTCTTT	CASSSVNTEAFF
TRBV28	TRBJ1-2	.	.	TGTGCCAGCAGCTTGGCAGGGCTGAGTAGCGGCTACACCTTC	CASSLAGLSSGYTF
TRBV28	TRBJ2-5	TRBD2	.	TGTGCCAGCAGTCACGCGGGAGGCCCGGGGGAGACCCAGTACTTC	CASSHAGGPGETQYF
TRBV5-4	TRBJ2-3	TRBD2	once	TGTGCCAGCAGCTTCAAAGCGGGAAGCACAGATACGCAGTATTTT	CASSFKAGSTDTQYF
TRBV5-1	TRBJ2-7	TRBD1	.	TGCGCCAGCAGCTGGACAGGGGAGCCCTACGAGCAGTACTTC	CASSWTGEPYEQYF
TRBV7-6	TRBJ1-1	TRBD1	.	TGTGCCAGCAGCTTAGCGGGACAGCTGAACACTGAAGCTTTCTTT	CASSLAGQLNTEAFF
TRBV6-1	TRBJ2-7	TRBD2	.	TGTGCCAGCAGTGAAGCCAAGAAGGCCCTAGCGGGAGGGCCTTCCTACGAGCAGTACTTC	CASSEAKKALAGGPSYEQYF
TRBV6-5	TRBJ1-1	.	few	TGTGCCAGCAGATACGCCCGGGGAGCGAACACTGAAGCTTTCTTT	CASRYARGANTEAFF
TRBV2	TRBJ1-1	.	.	TGTGCCAGCAGTGAACAGGGTCCTGAAGCTTTCTTT	CASSEQGPEAFF
TRBV19	TRBJ1-1	TRBD1	.	TGTGCCACAAGACAGGGGAAGACTGAAGCTTTCTTT	CATRQGKTEAFF
TRBV6-1	TRBJ2-1	TRBD1	.	TGTGCCAGCAGTGAAGACGGGACAGGGGGTAGCTATGAGCAGTTCTTC	CASSEDGTGGSYEQFF
TRBV10-1	TRBJ1-6	.	.	TGCGCCAGTGCAGGGGAGCGAAAGTGTTCACCCCTCCACTTT	CASAGERKCSPLHF
TRBV11-2	TRBJ2-1	TRBD2	.	TGTGCCAGCAGCCTCGGGACTAGCCCGCTTTACAATGAGCAGTTCTTC	CASSLGTSPLYNEQFF
TRBV27	TRBJ2-7	.	.	TGTGCCAGCAGTTTAGGAGTCGGCTCCTACGAGCAGTACTTC	CASSLGVGSYEQYF
TRBV7-6	TRBJ2-3	TRBD2	.	TGTGCCAGCAGTAAGAGCGGGGCCAACACAGATACGCAGTATTTT	CASSKSGANTDTQYF
TRBV7-9	TRBJ2-7	.	once	TGTGCCAGCAGCCCCCACGGGGGGCGGAGGGTCTACGAGCAGTACTTC	CASSPHGGRRVYEQYF